This T cell receptor beta chain derives from a study of yellow fever vaccine responses in identical twins. Broader study findings: Vaccine-induced T cell responses in twins were reportedly observed to appear partly convergent, partly personalized.

CDR1 and CDR2 from the germline V gene are SGHNT and YYREEE (reference sequence). The CDR3 extends over 18 amino acids. Trimming took 1 base from V and 0 from J, leaving 20 bases between them. To note about this clonotype: Its antigen is unidentified.

A single record per CDR3 protein comes from TCRdb applying MiXCR to the RT-PCR reads. The sample lists about 5,400 distinct CDR3 sequences, just over 85% seen once, with around 3% in the top ten. The rearrangement uses TRBV5-4 and TRBJ2-7; perhaps D is TRBD1 or TRBD2 (8 bases each). This sample comprised T cells from blood (PBMCs), unsorted or a sorted subset (not recorded which), obtained before or after yellow fever vaccination (not recorded which). The clonotype comes from a woman younger than 30 who received the yellow fever vaccine. The CDR3 loop reads CASSLNRGGLVPSYEQYF. The CDR3 coding sequence is TGTGCCAGCAGCTTGAACAGGGGGGGACTAGTGCCCTCCTACGAGCAGTACTTC.